Following are 26 T cell receptor beta chains from one sample sequenced in a study of technical replicates of blood from a handful of donors. Repertoires were generated with immunoSEQ multiplex PCR, while TCRdb's copy carries only in-frame clones and drops some. Among 74,000 or so clones listed, just over 90% were seen once. Specimen: T cells isolated from PBMCs. These receptors all come from a human donor in good health.

This clone was counted a single time. The chain employs TRBV11-3 and TRBJ2-2; D may be TRBD1 (5 bases). The CDR3 length is 15 residues. Deletions cut 1 base from V and 3 bases from J, with 9 bases between. Germline V gene lookup returns CDR1 SGHNT and CDR2 YENEEA. CDR3: CASSLGRVDTGELFF. The CDR3, as DNA: TGTGCCAGCAGCTTAGGCAGGGTTGACACCGGGGAGCTGTTTTTT. The full variable domain, with the rest looked up from reference TRBV11-3 and TRBJ2-2, is EAGVVQSPRYKIIEKKQPVAFWCNPISGHNTLYWYLQNLGQGPELLIRYENEEAVDDSQLPKDRFSAERLKGVDSTLKIQPAELGDSAVYLCASSLGRVDTGELFFGEGSRLTVL.

In its sample, this clone was seen a few times. This rearrangement joins TRBV6-6 to TRBJ1-1, with TRBD1 matching over 10 bases. The germline CDR1 and CDR2 sequences are MNHNY and SVGAGI (reference sequence). There are 15 residues in the CDR3. With 2 bases clipped from V and 1 base from J, the junction kept 1 base outside the gene matches. Written as DNA, the CDR3 is TGTGCCAGCAGTTACGGGGACAGGGGGAACACTGAAGCTTTCTTT. Amino acids: CASSYGDRGNTEAFF.

This clone was observed a handful of times. The genes are TRBV5-1 and TRBJ1-1; D ambiguous. Germline CDR1 SGHRS, CDR2 YFSETQ. The CDR3 contains 12 residues. Between the trimmed V and J ends, which lost 4 bases and 6 bases, there was a span of 10 bases. The CDR3 reads CASSPGQAEAFF. CDR3 DNA sequence: TGCGCCAGCAGCCCTGGGCAGGCTGAAGCTTTCTTT.

This chain's CDR3 is CASSLNRAHEQYF. The CDR3 DNA sequence: TGTGCCAGCAGCTTGAACAGGGCCCACGAGCAGTACTTC. The chain joins TRBV5-4 to TRBJ2-7, with TRBD1 as a possible D gene (6 bases). Germline V gene lookup returns CDR1 SGHNT and CDR2 YYREEE (reference sequence). This CDR3 contains 13 residues. Trimming cost V 1 base and J 5 bases, with 10 bases left between them.

This sequence joins TRBV4-1 and TRBJ2-1; 10 nucleotides line up with TRBD2. The CDR3 is made up of 13 amino acids. Trimming cost V 3 bases and J 7 bases; bases outside gene matches: 0. The germline V gene encodes CDR1 MGHRA and CDR2 YSYEKL. In DNA form, the CDR3 reads TGCGCCAGCAGCCAGGGACTAGCGAATGAGCAGTTCTTC. Translated: CASSQGLANEQFF.

The chain employs TRBV18 and TRBJ1-3; perhaps TRBD1 as D (5 bases). Trimming shortened V by 3 bases and J by 4 bases, and 7 bases separated the two germline ends. The CDR3 contains 13 residues. Germline V gene data show CDR1 as KGHSH and CDR2 as LQKENI. CDR3 amino acids: CASSPAGGNTIYF. In DNA, the CDR3 is TGTGCCAGCTCACCGGCAGGGGGAAACACCATATATTTT.

This clone was observed a single time. The chain joins TRBV11-2 to TRBJ1-2, with 9 bases identical to TRBD1. CDR3 length: 15 amino acids. Germline assignment: CDR1 SGHAT and CDR2 FQNNGV. J gave up 3 bases and V 5 bases, and 7 bases lay outside the gene matches. The CDR3 loop is CASSVRDRDDYGYTF. The CDR3 DNA follows: TGTGCCAGCAGCGTCCGGGACAGGGACGACTATGGCTACACCTTC.

The J gene is TRBJ2-1, the V gene TRBV11-3; 14 positions match TRBD2. Germline values: CDR1 SGHNT, CDR2 YENEEA. The V and J ends lost 6 bases and 10 bases, in that order; junction bases with no gene match: 11. The CDR3 has 16 residues. This CDR3 is CASRPATSGGAREQFF. In DNA form, the CDR3 reads TGTGCCAGCAGGCCCGCGACTAGCGGGGGGGCGCGGGAGCAGTTCTTC.

V is TRBV9 and J is TRBJ2-3; tentatively, D is TRBD1 (6 bases). CDR3 size: 16 residues. Trimming pared 2 bases from V and 2 bases from J, leaving 15 bases between. The V gene's germline CDR1 is SGDLS and CDR2 YYNGEE. In DNA form, the CDR3 reads TGTGCCAGCAGCGTTTCGTCCGGACAGAACACAGATACGCAGTATTTT. Translation gives CASSVSSGQNTDTQYF.

The CDR3 is CASSFAQGAGDTIYF. CDR3 in DNA: TGCGCCAGCAGCTTCGCACAGGGTGCTGGGGACACCATATATTTT. The rearrangement links TRBV5-1 to TRBJ1-3, with D possibly TRBD1 on 6 matching bases. CDR3 size: 15 residues. The germline gives CDR1 SGHRS, CDR2 YFSETQ. Trimming stripped 2 bases from V and 8 bases from J, with 17 bases between.

The gene calls are TRBV30 and TRBJ2-7; tentative D call: TRBD1 (5 bases). V gave up 0 bases and J gave up 1 base, with 10 bases separating them. Germline V CDR1 and CDR2: GTSNPN, SVGIG (reference sequence). The CDR3 runs to 14 residues. The CDR3 DNA sequence: TGTGCCTGGAGTGTAAAGGGGCTATCCTACGAGCAGTACTTC. Residues: CAWSVKGLSYEQYF. The full variable domain, completed using reference TRBV30 and TRBJ2-7, is SQTIHQWPATLVQPVGSPLSLECTVEGTSNPNLYWYRQAAGRGLQLLFYSVGIGQISSEVPQNLSASRPQDRQFILSSKKLLLSDSGFYLCAWSVKGLSYEQYFGPGTRLTVT.

The CDR3 sequence is CASSYQTGSYGYTF. The CDR3 nucleotides read TGTGCCAGCAGTTACCAAACAGGGAGCTATGGCTACACCTTC. This sequence joins TRBV6-6 and TRBJ1-2, with D tentatively TRBD1 (6 bases). Trimming took 2 bases from V and 4 from J, leaving 11 bases between them. In germline, CDR1 is MNHNY, CDR2 SVGAGI (reference sequence). This CDR3 has 14 amino acids.

A note on this clone: Germline and junction disagree at one end, which may indicate a read error. The J gene is TRBJ2-1, the V gene TRBV7-7; 11 bases are a match to TRBD2. The germline V gene encodes CDR1 SSHAT and CDR2 FNYEAQ (reference sequence). CDR3 length equals 17 residues. In DNA, the CDR3 is TGTGCTAGCAGCTTAGCCGGGACTAGCGGCTCCTACAATGAGCAGTTCTTC. It is translated as CASSLAGTSGSYNEQFF.

This chain connects TRBV25-1 to TRBJ2-7, with 9 nucleotides matching TRBD1. This CDR3 contains 15 residues. Per germline, CDR1 MGHDK and CDR2 SYGVNS. V lost 8 bases, J lost 3 bases, and 11 bases stayed unmatched. The CDR3 here is CASSSEPDRGYEQYF. The CDR3 DNA is TGTGCCAGCTCTAGCGAACCGGACAGGGGCTACGAGCAGTACTTC.

This clone was seen a single time. This chain connects TRBV28 to TRBJ1-5; 9 positions agree with TRBD1. Germline assignment: CDR1 MDHEN and CDR2 SYDVKM. The length of the CDR3 is 14 residues. V shed 8 bases and J 4 bases; nucleotides not matched to a gene: 6. The CDR3 bases are TGTGCCAGCTGGGACAGGGCAGGGAATCAGCCCCAGCATTTT. Translating gives CASWDRAGNQPQHF.

This rearrangement joins TRBV9 to TRBJ1-6; D not resolved. V shed 0 bases and J shed 0 bases, with 7 bases lying between them. This CDR3 is 16 amino acids long. Germline CDR1 reads SGDLS; CDR2 reads YYNGEE. CDR3 amino acids: CASSVDSSSYNSPLHF. As DNA, the CDR3 is TGTGCCAGCAGCGTAGATTCGAGCTCCTATAATTCACCCCTCCACTTT. The whole variable domain, filled in from reference TRBV9 and TRBJ1-6, reads DSGVTQTPKHLITATGQRVTLRCSPRSGDLSVYWYQQSLDQGLQFLIQYYNGEERAKGNILERFSAQQFPDLHSELNLSSLELGDSALYFCASSVDSSSYNSPLHFGNGTRLTVT.

This chain connects TRBV5-1 to TRBJ2-7; no clear D. CDR3 length equals 15 residues. Germline values: CDR1 SGHRS, CDR2 YFSETQ. Between the trimmed V and J ends, which lost 6 bases and 4 bases, there was a span of 20 bases. CDR3 bases: TGCGCCAGCACACTGCAGGTCCAACCTTTTTACGAGCAGTACTTC. Translated: CASTLQVQPFYEQYF. The full variable domain, in which reference TRBV5-1 and TRBJ2-7 provide the parts outside the CDR3, is KAGVTQTPRYLIKTRGQQVTLSCSPISGHRSVSWYQQTPGQGLQFLFEYFSETQRNKGNFPGRFSGRQFSNSRSEMNVSTLELGDSALYLCASTLQVQPFYEQYFGPGTRLTVT.

The rearrangement links TRBV5-4 to TRBJ2-7; 7 positions match TRBD1. The germline V gene has CDR1 SGHNT and CDR2 YYREEE (reference sequence). Germline trimming cut 7 bases from V and 5 bases from J; bases unmatched to any gene: 9. The CDR3 loop spans 13 amino acids. This chain's CDR3 is CASGTTGVDEQYF. The CDR3, as DNA: TGTGCCAGCGGCACAACAGGGGTGGACGAGCAGTACTTC.

This clone showed up just once. The rearrangement joins TRBV25-1 to TRBJ2-1; TRBD2 aligns across 7 bases. The CDR3 totals 16 residues. J gave up 2 bases and V 4 bases, and 8 bases lay outside the gene matches. Germline-derived CDR1 and CDR2 are MGHDK and SYGVNS. DNA for the CDR3: TGTGCCAGCAGTGGGCCTGGGGGGGGTACCTACAATGAGCAGTTCTTC. It is translated as CASSGPGGGTYNEQFF.

The chain links TRBV5-1 to TRBJ1-1, with D possibly matching TRBD1 (6 bases). Trimming removed 0 bases from V and 1 base from J, with 13 bases in between. Germline V gene lookup returns CDR1 SGHRS and CDR2 YFSETQ. The CDR3 extends over 16 amino acids. The CDR3 region has the DNA TGCGCCAGCAGCTTGGTGGGGGGGCTAGGGAACACTGAAGCTTTCTTT. Amino acid sequence: CASSLVGGLGNTEAFF. The entire variable domain, with the rest obtained from reference TRBV5-1 and TRBJ1-1, is as follows: KAGVTQTPRYLIKTRGQQVTLSCSPISGHRSVSWYQQTPGQGLQFLFEYFSETQRNKGNFPGRFSGRQFSNSRSEMNVSTLELGDSALYLCASSLVGGLGNTEAFFGQGTRLTVV.

The chain combines TRBV5-8 with TRBJ1-5; TRBD1 matches at 8 bases. Germline V gives CDR1 SGHTS, CDR2 YDEGEE. The CDR3 has 14 amino acids. Unmatched junction bases numbered 4, after V lost 3 bases and J lost 5 bases. CDR3 in amino acids: CASSSGQGDQPQHF. Written as DNA, the CDR3 is TGTGCCAGCAGCTCCGGACAGGGCGATCAGCCCCAGCATTTT.

The rearrangement joins TRBV2 to TRBJ2-5, with 7 bases that match TRBD2. The CDR3 contains 16 residues. V gave up 6 bases and J gave up 0 bases; unmatched junction bases: 10. The germline V gene has CDR1 SNHLY and CDR2 FYNNEI. The chain's CDR3 is CASRGGAGMYQETQYF. The DNA of the CDR3 is TGTGCCAGCAGAGGTGGAGCGGGGATGTACCAAGAGACCCAGTACTTC.

The chain recombines TRBV2 with TRBJ1-6; 10 bases fit TRBD1. The germline gives CDR1 SNHLY, CDR2 FYNNEI. The CDR3 totals 14 residues. V gave up 6 bases and J gave up 7 bases; unmatched junction bases: 3. The DNA for the CDR3 is TGTGCCAGCAGCGACAGGGGGCCGAATTCACCCCTCCACTTT. Protein: CASSDRGPNSPLHF.

The V gene is TRBV9, the J gene TRBJ1-3; 7 positions agree with TRBD1. The J segment lost 9 bases and the V segment lost 0 bases, leaving 9 bases of the junction unmatched. Germline assignment: CDR1 SGDLS and CDR2 YYNGEE. The CDR3 covers 15 residues. CDR3 nucleotide sequence: TGTGCCAGCAGCGTAGATCAGGGGGAATGGTCCACCATATATTTT. Amino acids: CASSVDQGEWSTIYF.

This clone was seen more than once but under ten times. The chain carries TRBV29-1 and TRBJ1-1; D remains ambiguous. Germline V CDR1 and CDR2: SQVTM, ANQGSEA. CDR3 length equals 13 residues. The V end was cut by 8 bases, the J end by 3 bases, with 16 bases between. CDR3 in DNA: TGCAGCCCTTGGAGGGTTACGGACACTGAAGCTTTCTTT. Amino acid sequence: CSPWRVTDTEAFF.

The chain uses TRBV30 and TRBJ1-2; 7 bases are shared with TRBD1. Germline loops: CDR1 GTSNPN, CDR2 SVGIG (reference sequence). With V trimmed by 2 bases and J by 7 bases, 4 bases remained unmatched. CDR3 length: 12 residues. CDR3 bases: TGTGCCTGGAGTCCAGGGGGTGGTGGCTACACCTTC. Amino acids: CAWSPGGGGYTF.